Following are 22 T cell receptor beta chains from one sample sequenced in a study of blood T cell repertoires in COVID-19. Profiling relied on immunoSEQ multiplex PCR, and the TCRdb table lists in-frame clones only, not all of them. The sample includes 35,000 to 45,000 clones, around 85% of them seen just once. Material for sequencing was peripheral blood. The source is a woman aged 80 or over with acute or convalescent COVID-19.

The rearrangement links TRBV19 to TRBJ1-6; perhaps TRBD1 as D (6 bases). The V and J ends lost 6 bases and 8 bases respectively, with 14 bases between them. In germline, CDR1 is LNHDA, CDR2 SQIVND (reference sequence). The CDR3 covers 14 residues. Written as DNA, the CDR3 is TGTGCCAGTAGGTCTGGGACATTTCATTCACCCCTCCACTTT. Its translation is CASRSGTFHSPLHF. The full variable domain, completed using reference TRBV19 and TRBJ1-6, is DGGITQSPKYLFRKEGQNVTLSCEQNLNHDAMYWYRQDPGQGLRLIYYSQIVNDFQKGDIAEGYSVSREKKESFPLTVTSAQKNPTAFYLCASRSGTFHSPLHFGNGTRLTVT.

CDR3: CASSQGGQGATTSPLHF. The DNA for the CDR3 is TGTGCCAGCAGCCAAGGGGGACAGGGGGCTACAACTTCACCCCTCCACTTT. This chain uses TRBV3-1 (or the pseudogene TRBV3-2) with TRBJ1-6; 12 bases line up with TRBD1. CDR1 is LGHDT and CDR2 is YNNKEL in the germline V gene (reference sequence). CDR3 length equals 17 residues. V lost 1 base to trimming and J lost 9 bases; unmatched junction nucleotides: 7.

V and J are TRBV6-5 and TRBJ2-5; D is perhaps TRBD2 (7 bases). CDR3 length: 16 amino acids. Between the trimmed V and J ends, which lost 2 bases and 6 bases, there was a span of 19 bases. Germline V gene sequence: CDR1 MNHEY, CDR2 SVGAGI. This CDR3 reads CASSYVGGGPGKTQYF. CDR3 in DNA: TGTGCCAGCAGTTACGTTGGCGGGGGCCCGGGAAAGACCCAGTACTTC.

This clone was found a few times. This chain joins TRBV12-3 or TRBV12-4 and TRBJ2-5; 8 bases map to TRBD1. The CDR3 contains 13 residues. After removal of 7 bases from V and 4 bases from J, the junction contained 5 bases not matched to a gene. In nucleotides, the CDR3 is TGTGCCAGCAAGATACAGGGGGGAGAGACCCAGTACTTC. Protein sequence: CASKIQGGETQYF.

This chain connects TRBV9 to TRBJ2-1, with 13 bases fitting TRBD2. The germline CDR1 and CDR2 sequences are SGDLS and YYNGEE. The V and J ends lost 4 bases and 7 bases, in that order; junction bases with no gene match: 8. This CDR3 region has 16 residues. CDR3 in DNA: TGTGCCAGCAGCTCGCCGGGACTAGCGGGACGGAATGAGCAGTTCTTC. It encodes CASSSPGLAGRNEQFF.

The chain carries TRBV7-6 and TRBJ2-3; tentatively, D is TRBD1 (5 bases). Germline V gene data show CDR1 as SGHVS and CDR2 as FNYEAQ. The CDR3 totals 15 residues. The V end lost 4 bases, the J end lost 2 bases, and 13 bases lay between the germline ends. The CDR3, as DNA: TGTGCCAGCAGCTCTGGGGCCGCAGCCACAGATACGCAGTATTTT. It encodes CASSSGAAATDTQYF.

The chain couples TRBV29-1 to TRBJ1-3; D uncertain. The CDR3 runs 13 residues. The ends were cut back, 7 bases at V and 0 bases at J, with 10 bases in the middle. The germline gives CDR1 SQVTM, CDR2 ANQGSEA. The CDR3 DNA sequence: TGCAGCGCGTACTCGAGCTCTGGAAACACCATATATTTT. Its translation: CSAYSSSGNTIYF.

V gene TRBV7-9 combines with J gene TRBJ1-2, with D possibly matching TRBD1 (5 bases). Trimming removed 5 bases from V and 4 bases from J, with 20 bases in between. The CDR3 spans 16 residues. Germline V gene lookup returns CDR1 SEHNR and CDR2 FQNEAQ (reference sequence). The CDR3, as DNA: TGTGCCAGCAGCCGGGACGGGGGAATTAGGGGCTATGGCTACACCTTC. Translating it yields CASSRDGGIRGYGYTF.

The chain employs TRBV10-1 and TRBJ1-5; no definite D call. Germline V CDR1 and CDR2: WNHNN, SYGVQD (reference sequence). The V end was cut by 4 bases, the J end by 7 bases, with 11 bases between. CDR3 size: 13 residues. CDR3 region: CASSGAEGQPQHF. Here the CDR3 DNA reads TGCGCCAGCAGTGGGGCAGAGGGCCAGCCCCAGCATTTT.

The V gene is TRBV2, the J gene TRBJ2-7, with D possibly TRBD2 on 6 matching bases. Germline V gives CDR1 SNHLY, CDR2 FYNNEI. The CDR3 loop spans 14 amino acids. V lost 5 bases to trimming and J lost 6 bases, with 17 bases between them. CDR3 in DNA: TGTGCCAGCAGTTTGGACTACTCAGCAGGCGAGCAGTACTTC. Translated, it gives CASSLDYSAGEQYF. The full variable domain, with the rest looked up from reference TRBV2 and TRBJ2-7, is EPEVTQTPSHQVTQMGQEVILRCVPISNHLYFYWYRQILGQKVEFLVSFYNNEISEKSEIFDDQFSVERPDGSNFTLKIRSTKLEDSAMYFCASSLDYSAGEQYFGPGTRLTVT.

This clone was seen once. V and J are TRBV6-4 and TRBJ2-3; tentative D call: TRBD2 (5 bases). Germline assignment: CDR1 MRHNA and CDR2 SNTAGT. The V end was cut by 2 bases, the J end by 4 bases, with 13 bases between. The CDR3 extends over 15 amino acids. The CDR3 DNA follows: TGTGCCAGCAGTGACGAGGGAGCTGGTCCAGATACGCAGTATTTT. It yields the protein CASSDEGAGPDTQYF.

The rearrangement uses TRBV7-9 and TRBJ2-5, with 13 bases fitting TRBD2. Germline V lookup: CDR1 SEHNR, CDR2 FQNEAQ (reference sequence). The CDR3 covers 17 residues. Unmatched junction bases numbered 10, after V lost 5 bases and J lost 4 bases. CDR3 amino acids: CASSLGLAGLEGETQYF. CDR3 bases: TGTGCCAGCAGCCTGGGACTAGCGGGACTCGAGGGAGAGACCCAGTACTTC.

There are a few counts of this clone. The rearrangement links TRBV19 to TRBJ1-1; D gene uncertain. Germline V gene data show CDR1 as LNHDA and CDR2 as SQIVND (reference sequence). Trimming left V 1 base short and J 5 bases short, with 14 bases between. There are 15 residues in the CDR3. The CDR3 loop is CASSIAGNGETEAFF. CDR3 DNA sequence: TGTGCCAGTAGTATAGCGGGCAACGGGGAAACTGAAGCTTTCTTT.

V and J are TRBV5-1 and TRBJ2-7, with D maybe TRBD1 (7 bases). V shed 2 bases and J shed 4 bases, with 28 bases lying between them. Looked up from germline, CDR1 is SGHRS and CDR2 is YFSETQ. The CDR3 length is 19 residues. The DNA of the CDR3 is TGCGCCAGCAGCTTAACAACGCCCCGGGAGAGGGGGCCCTTTTACGAGCAGTACTTC. Its protein is CASSLTTPRERGPFYEQYF.

The chain is built from TRBV12-3 or TRBV12-4 and TRBJ2-1, with a possible D match to TRBD2 (6 bases). CDR3 length: 12 amino acids. Between the trimmed V and J ends, which lost 2 bases and 8 bases, there was a span of 7 bases. The CDR3 loop is CASSLWGDEQFF. CDR3 nucleotide sequence: TGTGCCAGCAGTTTATGGGGGGATGAGCAGTTCTTC.

The V call is TRBV6-5, the J call TRBJ2-7; 7 bases are a match to TRBD1. The germline V gene has CDR1 MNHEY and CDR2 SVGAGI. Losses at the gene ends were 5 bases for V and 2 bases for J; bases not matched to a gene: 9. This CDR3 spans 15 amino acids. This CDR3 reads CASSRYGQETYEQYF. The CDR3, as DNA: TGTGCCAGCAGTCGCTATGGACAGGAGACCTACGAGCAGTACTTC.

The chain is built from TRBV4-1 and TRBJ1-4; D remains ambiguous. Per the germline V gene, CDR1 is MGHRA and CDR2 is YSYEKL. V was pared by 2 bases and J by 11 bases, with 15 bases between. CDR3 length: 14 amino acids. CDR3 nucleotides: TGCGCCAGCAGCCAATATACGGCCGTCGGGAAACTGTTTTTT. Translated, it gives CASSQYTAVGKLFF.

V is TRBV5-6 and J is TRBJ1-1; 10 nucleotides agree with TRBD1. V lost 0 bases to trimming and J lost 2 bases; unmatched junction nucleotides: 1. The CDR3 contains 15 residues. Germline V gives CDR1 SGHDT, CDR2 YYEEEE. The CDR3 bases are TGTGCCAGCAGCTTGGGGGACAGGGGTAACACTGAAGCTTTCTTT. Translating gives CASSLGDRGNTEAFF.

The chain couples TRBV18 to TRBJ1-5; TRBD1 aligns across 8 bases. V was pared by 3 bases and J by 4 bases, with 11 bases of the junction left unmatched. The CDR3 contains 17 residues. Germline CDR1 KGHSH, CDR2 LQKENI. CDR3 protein: CASSPSLARGRNQPQHF. CDR3 coding DNA: TGTGCCAGCTCACCCTCGCTTGCCAGGGGGCGGAATCAGCCCCAGCATTTT.

This clone was seen only a few times. V and J are TRBV6-6 and TRBJ2-2; TRBD1 matches at 7 bases. This CDR3 comprises 15 residues. Germline loops: CDR1 MNHNY, CDR2 SVGAGI (reference sequence). Trimming at V came to 5 bases and at J to 4 bases, leaving 7 bases not matched to a gene. CDR3 amino acids: CASSDRVESTGELFF. The CDR3 DNA sequence: TGTGCCAGCAGTGACAGGGTCGAAAGCACCGGGGAGCTGTTTTTT.

The J gene is TRBJ2-1, the V gene TRBV4-2; D may be TRBD2 (6 bases). The CDR3 is made up of 10 amino acids. Germline V gene sequence: CDR1 LGHNA, CDR2 YNFKEQ. Trimming took 11 bases from V and 9 from J, leaving 11 bases between them. DNA for the CDR3: TGTGCCGTCGGGACTTTTGAGCAGTTCTTC. As protein: CAVGTFEQFF.

The rearrangement links TRBV6-6 to TRBJ2-7; TRBD2 matches at 15 bases. The germline V gene encodes CDR1 MNHNY and CDR2 SVGAGI (reference sequence). V was clipped by 5 bases and J by 3 bases; unmatched bases: 8. This CDR3 is built from 17 residues. CDR3 sequence reads: CASSLGLAGGYGYEQYF. CDR3 DNA: TGTGCCAGCAGTCTAGGACTAGCGGGAGGGTATGGCTACGAGCAGTACTTC.